This T cell receptor (beta chain) stems from a study of T-cell reconstitution after alpha-beta-depleted transplantation in children. General study points: Approximately two months post-transplant, alpha-beta T cells reportedly originated from several hundred expanded graft clones. Hyperexpanded clones declined; after one year, newly produced T cells mostly supplied diversity. For some patients, TCRbeta diversity was high at day 60 because of recipient T cells and thymic progenitors that survived.

TCRbeta library construction was performed incorporating unique molecular identifiers. TCRdb processed the PCR reads anew with MiXCR; each CDR3 protein has one entry. The table lists 800,000 to 1,000,000 distinct CDR3 sequences, about 31% of them singletons. CDR3 length: 15 amino acids. Per germline, CDR1 LGHNA and CDR2 YNFKEQ. V lost 1 base and J lost 2, with 10 bases in between. There are a few counts of this clonotype. Its target is unknown. Here the sequenced sample was PBMCs, mostly from graft donor cells, taken 360 days after TCRalphabeta/CD19-depleted stem cell transplant. The receptor was derived from a boy in the first two years of life who had a stem cell transplant for SCID, so the T cells may come from the graft donor. The chain combines TRBV4-2 with TRBJ2-3; the D gene is possibly TRBD2 (6 bases). The CDR3 sequence is CASSQGGLITDTQYF. The CDR3 DNA reads as TGTGCCAGCAGCCAAGGGGGACTTATCACAGATACGCAGTATTTT.